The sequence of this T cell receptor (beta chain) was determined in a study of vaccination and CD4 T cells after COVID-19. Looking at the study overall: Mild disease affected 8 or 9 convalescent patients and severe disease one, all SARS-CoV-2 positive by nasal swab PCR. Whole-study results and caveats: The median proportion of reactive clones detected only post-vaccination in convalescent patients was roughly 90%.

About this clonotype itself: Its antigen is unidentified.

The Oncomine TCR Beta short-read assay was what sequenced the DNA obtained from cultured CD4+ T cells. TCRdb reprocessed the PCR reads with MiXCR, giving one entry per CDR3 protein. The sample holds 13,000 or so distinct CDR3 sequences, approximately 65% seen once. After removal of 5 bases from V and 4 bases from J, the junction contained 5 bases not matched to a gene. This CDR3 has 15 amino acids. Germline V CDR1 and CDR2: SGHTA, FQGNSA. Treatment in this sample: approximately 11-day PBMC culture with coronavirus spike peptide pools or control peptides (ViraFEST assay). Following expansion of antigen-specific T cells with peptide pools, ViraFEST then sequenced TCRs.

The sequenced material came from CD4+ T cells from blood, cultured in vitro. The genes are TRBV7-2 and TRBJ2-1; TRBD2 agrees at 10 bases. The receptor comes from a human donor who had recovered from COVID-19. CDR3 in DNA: TGTGCCAGCAGCAGAGGACTAGCGGAGTACAATGAGCAGTTCTTC. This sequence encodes CASSRGLAEYNEQFF. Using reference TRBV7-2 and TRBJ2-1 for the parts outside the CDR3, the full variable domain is GAGVSQSPSNKVTEKGKDVELRCDPISGHTALYWYRQSLGQGLEFLIYFQGNSAPDKSGLPSDRFSAERTGGSVSTLTIQRTQQEDSAVYLCASSRGLAEYNEQFFGPGTRLTVL.